The subject of this entry is one T cell receptor beta chain. Its antigen specificity is not known. Base qualities are not recorded, but no much larger clone differs from it by a single base. The CDR3 numbers 13 residues from cysteine through phenylalanine. Only the CDR3 DNA stays, 39 bases, in frame from base 1. CDR1 is given as LNHDA and CDR2 as SQIVND, both from the germline V gene (reference sequence). V is cut back by 7 bases and J by 2 bases, with 4 bases in the junction unmatched. For the CD8 naive samples, CD45RO-negative cells were positively selected for CCR7, yielding a CD45RA+CCR7+ population from which TemRA cells were excluded. The donors were healthy, HIV-negative adults who had no recently reported acute infections or vaccinations. Only Caucasian adults living in Nashville, Tennessee, USA were represented among the donors. Blood was obtained by leukapheresis, after which PBMCs were separated by Ficoll-Histopaque density gradient centrifugation and cryopreserved in liquid nitrogen vapor phase. Analytical flow cytometry was used to check the purity and quantity of every magnetically sorted T cell population. Genomic DNA was isolated from each sorted fraction and quantified by UV absorbance on a Nanodrop 2000c.

The entry originates in a study of shared clonotypes between healthy human individuals (dated by TCRdb to the early 2020s). Describing the broader study: Two women and a few men aged 18 to 49 years were included in the cohort. For each donor, CD4 naive and CD4 memory were each given three plates, CD8 naive was given two plates, and CD8 memory was given one plate. To estimate repertoire size and how much clonotype sharing occurs between individuals, the study deeply sequenced the blood TCR repertoires of five healthy adults. To increase sequencing depth and limit assay-specific biases, TCR repertoire library preparation and sequencing were carried out by different laboratories using diverse techniques. Leukapheresis yielded between about 0.85 and 10 billion PBMCs per donor.

What the research found in general, with its limitations: Because the study included a small number of donors, the genetic and exposure-history diversity represented was limited. Naive subsets generally had larger estimated clonotype richness than memory subsets. Only blood was sampled, and tissue TCR repertoires likely differ from those in blood. When a few donors were compared, the shared fraction of clonotypes was about 5.5% for naive CD4, more than 3% for naive CD8, 2.3% for memory CD4, and 0.3% to 0.5% for memory CD8. Clonotypes shared by all four sorted-subset donors showed higher generation probabilities than non-shared clonotypes. Pairwise subsampling indicated that sequencing depth was expected to affect the degree of clonotype sharing among donors. Even with the large sequencing depth, rarefaction of the sorted-subset datasets indicated that sequencing was incomplete.

Using the deep immunoSEQ assay, multiplex PCR amplified TCR CDR3 regions from genomic DNA. Extracted genomic DNA from each cell subset was distributed evenly across all wells of several immunoSEQ 96-well plates, and each plate was treated as a replicate. For sorted subsets, about 200 ng genomic DNA, equal to tens of thousands of T cell genomes, was loaded into each replicate PCR. Purified libraries were measured with a Qubit 3.0 fluorometer, size-checked on a Bioanalyzer 2100, and measured again with the KAPA Library Quantification kit. A separate single-read 150-cycle Illumina NextSeq 550 flow cell was used to sequence each immunoSEQ 96-well plate. Per the source publication's procedure: Because the immunoSEQ output included only junctional sequences and no quality scores, the filtering could not be the same as the filtering used for full-length reads. To assign V/J genes and CDR3, sequences were annotated using PyIR, a Python wrapper for IgBLAST v1.9, with IMGT germline references. Reads were removed for weak V/J assignments (E-value above 1e-6), missing CDR3, stop codons, out-of-frame junctions, or ambiguous translated residues. V3J clonotypes were defined as sequences sharing an identical inferred V gene, J gene, and CDR3 amino acid sequence. The percentage overlap between two repertoires was calculated by dividing the number of shared unique clonotypes by the size of the smaller repertoire. Three approaches were used to assess repertoire richness: RTK rarefaction, the Chao1 estimator, and Recon v2.1 estimates of unobserved clonotypes. OLGA was used to compute generation probabilities for all TCRbeta clonotypes that the gDNA method yielded from a handful of donors. TCRdb provides this immuneACCESS table in a form limited to in-frame rearrangements. Some clones are lacking; in checked studies, under half of them reflect an unresolved V gene, and why the rest are absent is not known. V, J and clone size were drawn from that table, and D and trimming were deduced from the DNA. Within this sample are roughly 2 million clones, with roughly 95% of them counted one time only. The ten largest account for around 1.1% of the sample.

Sequenced: naive CD8+ T cells sorted from blood. The cell subset or site tag for this specimen amounts to: CD45RA+CCR7+. The TCR was taken from a man younger than 35 in good health. The sequence is built from TRBV19 and TRBJ2-7, and 8 junction bases match TRBD1. The sequenced DNA: TGTGCCAGTACAGGGGGCTTCCCCTACGAGCAGTACTTC. It translates as CASTGGFPYEQYF. Full variable domain (CDR3 extended with the reference TRBV19 and TRBJ2-7 proteins): DGGITQSPKYLFRKEGQNVTLSCEQNLNHDAMYWYRQDPGQGLRLIYYSQIVNDFQKGDIAEGYSVSREKKESFPLTVTSAQKNPTAFYLCASTGGFPYEQYFGPGTRLTVT.